This entry describes one T cell receptor beta chain. What it recognizes is unknown. These data originate in a study of OX40 agonist ivuxolimab in advanced cancers. Study background: Every 2 weeks, patients got intravenous ivuxolimab at one of six dose levels (0.01-10 mg/kg).

CDR3 length: 14 residues. CDR1 and CDR2 (germline): MGHRA, YSYEKL. With 7 bases removed from V and 2 bases from J, the gap between germline ends came to 14 bases. Findings and limits, study-wide: Fewer expanded clones were found on average in CD4+ than in CD8+ T cells.

Sequenced by immunoSEQ multiplex PCR; TCRdb stores in-frame clones only, minus some. In the table there are 83,000 or so clones, approximately 86% of which are singletons. Sequenced here: CD4+ or CD8+ T cells sorted from blood, sampled in a trial of the OX40 agonist ivuxolimab. The chain uses TRBV4-1 and TRBJ1-1; no firm D call. The sequence derives from an adult with an advanced solid tumor such as melanoma, head and neck, liver or kidney cancer. The CDR3 loop is CASILSVSNTEAFF. The CDR3 bases are TGCGCCAGCATTCTCTCAGTTTCTAACACTGAAGCTTTCTTT.